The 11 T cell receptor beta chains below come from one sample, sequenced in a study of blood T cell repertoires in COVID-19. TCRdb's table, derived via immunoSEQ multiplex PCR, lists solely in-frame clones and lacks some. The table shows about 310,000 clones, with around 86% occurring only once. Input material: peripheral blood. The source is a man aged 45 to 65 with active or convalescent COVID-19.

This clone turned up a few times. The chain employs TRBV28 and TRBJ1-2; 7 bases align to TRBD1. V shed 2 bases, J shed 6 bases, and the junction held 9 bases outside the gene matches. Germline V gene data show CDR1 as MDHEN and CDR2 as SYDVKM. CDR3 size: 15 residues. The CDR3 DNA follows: TGTGCCAGCAGTTTAGGGACAGCCCGGGGCGATGGCTACACCTTC. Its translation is CASSLGTARGDGYTF.

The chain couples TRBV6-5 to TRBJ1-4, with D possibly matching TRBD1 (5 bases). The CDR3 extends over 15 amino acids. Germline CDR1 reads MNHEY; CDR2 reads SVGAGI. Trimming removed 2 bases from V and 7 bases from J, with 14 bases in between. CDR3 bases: TGTGCCAGCAGTTACAGGGGAACCCTGAGTGAAAAACTGTTTTTT. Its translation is CASSYRGTLSEKLFF.

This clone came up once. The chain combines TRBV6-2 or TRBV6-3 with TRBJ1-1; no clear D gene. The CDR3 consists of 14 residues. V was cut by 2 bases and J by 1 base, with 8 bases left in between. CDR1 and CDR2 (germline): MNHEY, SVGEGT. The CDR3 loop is CASSYLEGNTEAFF. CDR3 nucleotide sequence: TGTGCCAGCAGTTACCTAGAGGGGAACACTGAAGCTTTCTTT.

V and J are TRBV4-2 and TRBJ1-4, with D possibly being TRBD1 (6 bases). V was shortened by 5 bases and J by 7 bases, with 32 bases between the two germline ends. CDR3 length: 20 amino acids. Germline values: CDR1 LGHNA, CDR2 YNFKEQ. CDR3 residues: CASSDTDKGRLGRGGEKLFF. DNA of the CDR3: TGTGCCAGCAGCGACACCGACAAAGGGCGGTTGGGGCGAGGGGGTGAAAAACTGTTTTTT.

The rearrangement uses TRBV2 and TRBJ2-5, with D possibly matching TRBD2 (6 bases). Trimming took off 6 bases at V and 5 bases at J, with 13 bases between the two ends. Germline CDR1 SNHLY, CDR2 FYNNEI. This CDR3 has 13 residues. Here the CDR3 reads CASRPRGWETQYF. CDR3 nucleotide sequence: TGTGCCAGCAGACCACGGGGGTGGGAGACCCAGTACTTC.

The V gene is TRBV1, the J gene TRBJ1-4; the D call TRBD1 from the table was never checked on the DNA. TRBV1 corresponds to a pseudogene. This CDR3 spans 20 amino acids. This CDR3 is CTSSQADHRQGMVANEKLFF. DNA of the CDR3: TGCACCAGCAGCCAGGCAGACCACCGACAGGGGATGGTGGCTAATGAAAAACTGTTTTTT.

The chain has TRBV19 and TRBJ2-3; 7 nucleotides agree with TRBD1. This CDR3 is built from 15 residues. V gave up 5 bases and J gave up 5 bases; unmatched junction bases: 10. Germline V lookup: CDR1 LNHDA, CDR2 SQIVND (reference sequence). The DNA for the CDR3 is TGTGCCAGTAGTGTGACAGGGAGTAAAGAAGATACGCAGTATTTT. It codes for CASSVTGSKEDTQYF.

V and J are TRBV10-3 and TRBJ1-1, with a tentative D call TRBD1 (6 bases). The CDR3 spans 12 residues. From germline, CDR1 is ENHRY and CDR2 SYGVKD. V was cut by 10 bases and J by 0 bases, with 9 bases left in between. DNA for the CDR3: TGTGCCACCGGGACATTGAACACTGAAGCTTTCTTT. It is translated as CATGTLNTEAFF.

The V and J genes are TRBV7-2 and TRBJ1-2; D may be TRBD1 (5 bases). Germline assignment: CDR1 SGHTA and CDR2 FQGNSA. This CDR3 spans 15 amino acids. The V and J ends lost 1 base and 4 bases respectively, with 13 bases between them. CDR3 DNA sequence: TGTGCCAGCAGCTTAGTAGGTGGGGCTGGCTATGGCTACACCTTC. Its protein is CASSLVGGAGYGYTF.

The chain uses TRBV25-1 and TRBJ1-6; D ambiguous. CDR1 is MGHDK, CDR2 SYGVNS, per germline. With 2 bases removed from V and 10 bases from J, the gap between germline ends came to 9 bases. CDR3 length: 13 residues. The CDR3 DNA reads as TGTGCCAGCAGTGAAATTGGCGGGTCACCCCTCCACTTT. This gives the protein CASSEIGGSPLHF. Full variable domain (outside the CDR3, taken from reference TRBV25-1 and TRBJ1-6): EADIYQTPRYLVIGTGKKITLECSQTMGHDKMYWYQQDPGMELHLIHYSYGVNSTEKGDLSSESTVSRIRTEHFPLTLESARPSHTSQYLCASSEIGGSPLHFGNGTRLTVT.

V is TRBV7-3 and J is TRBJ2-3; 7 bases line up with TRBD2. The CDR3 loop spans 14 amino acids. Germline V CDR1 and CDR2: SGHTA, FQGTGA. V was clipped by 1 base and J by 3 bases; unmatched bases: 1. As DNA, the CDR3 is TGTGCCAGCAGCTTAAGCGGGAGAACAGATACGCAGTATTTT. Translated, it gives CASSLSGRTDTQYF.